This TCR beta chain was profiled in a study of shared clonotypes between healthy human individuals. V was pared by 3 bases and J by 5 bases, with 8 bases between. The CDR3 sequence is 13 residues long. The germline CDR1 and CDR2 sequences are MRHNA and SNTAGT. Only in-frame clones appear in the TCRdb table, and some are missing; sequencing was by immunoSEQ multiplex PCR. Among more than 1,200,000 clones listed, approximately 98.5% were seen once. The source is a man aged 25-45 years in good health. The gene calls are TRBV6-4 and TRBJ2-1; no clear D gene. The specimen sequenced was naive CD4+ T cells sorted from blood. The sample's subset: CD45RA+ positively selected. The CDR3 DNA reads TGTGCCAGCAGTGATGTGTACAACAATGAGCAGTTCTTC. Translation: CASSDVYNNEQFF.